This T cell receptor (beta chain) was profiled in a study of T cells in Graves' hyperthyroidism and ophthalmopathy. The germline V gene has CDR1 MNHEY and CDR2 SMNVEV (reference sequence). The V gene lost 7 bases and the J gene lost 4 bases, with 20 bases spanning the gap. The CDR3 runs to 16 residues. On this clonotype itself: Antigen specificity is unknown.

No progression to ophthalmopathy during 18 months of follow-up defined stable disease. Those patients with uncontrolled infection, other autoimmune disease, pregnancy or lactation were excluded. TCR beta CDR3 regions were amplified from RNA transcripts. Researchers ran a first-round RT-PCR on the TCR CDR3 using the HTBI primer set. MiXCR was run by TCRdb on the multiplex PCR reads, yielding one entry per CDR3 protein. The sample carries about 700,000 distinct CDR3 sequences, roughly 15% recorded once. General study points: A model of 13 V-J pairs discriminated ophthalmopathy from stable hyperthyroidism. The model identified upcoming ophthalmopathy a median approximately seven months ahead of onset.

The sample consisted of blood. The chain joins TRBV27 to TRBJ2-1; D is possibly TRBD1 or TRBD2 (5 bases each). This clonotype was obtained from a woman aged 18-29 years with Graves' hyperthyroidism. The CDR3 region has the DNA TGTGCCAGCATCCTATCGGGGACCTCGCCATACAATGAGCAGTTCTTC. Amino acid sequence: CASILSGTSPYNEQFF.